This T cell receptor beta chain is drawn from a study of T cell clusters in autoimmune cytopenias. TRB rearrangements were amplified by touch-down multiplex PCR with mixed TRB-A/B primers. TCRdb reworked the multiplex PCR reads into one entry per CDR3 protein, no DNA. The sample features around 9,700 distinct CDR3 sequences, with 30% to 40% in its top ten. Roughly 38,000 genome equivalents of blood DNA were amplified for TRB. Germline V gene lookup returns CDR1 DFQATT and CDR2 SNEGSKA (reference sequence). This CDR3 is built from 13 residues. The same data also went into a second study, on T cell repertoires in aging, cancer and after chemotherapy. That paper adds: Over several months to years, re-sampled healthy donor repertoires clearly shared clones. In each cancer cohort, median generation probability increased across chemotherapy, suggesting thymic output rebounded.

The chain has TRBV20-1 and TRBJ2-7; TCRdb names TRBD1, which stays unverified in the absence of DNA. The sequenced sample consisted of peripheral blood. The receptor's source is a human donor in good health. CDR3: CSARDRGLWEQYF.